This entry features one T cell receptor (beta chain) sequence. What it recognizes is unknown. This entry comes from a study of T cells in localized non-small cell lung cancer. Method: immunoSEQ multiplex PCR; TCRdb's copy keeps in-frame clones and lacks some. The sample shows around 36,000 clones, 65% to 90% of them seen only once. Points from the study as a whole: Higher adjacent-lung clonality was associated with shorter survival. Uninvolved adjacent lung showed peak T cell clonality, exceeding tumor.

Germline loops: CDR1 KGHSH, CDR2 LQKENI. V lost 0 bases, J lost 4 bases, and 3 bases stayed unmatched. This CDR3 spans 16 amino acids. The chain is built from TRBV18 and TRBJ2-1; 10 bases line up with TRBD2. The clonotype was recovered from a male donor aged 60 or over with stage II lung adenocarcinoma. Source: peripheral blood mononuclear cells, taken before any cancer treatment. DNA of the CDR3: TGTGCCAGCTCACCACCCACTAGCGGGAATTACAATGAGCAGTTCTTC. Translating it yields CASSPPTSGNYNEQFF.